This is a list of T cell receptor beta chains from one sample in a study of cytomegalovirus exposure and HLA in healthy donors. Some clones are missing from TCRdb's copy, which holds only in-frame ones; the method was immunoSEQ multiplex PCR. The data contain 250,000 to 350,000 clones, roughly 85% of them singletons. Sequenced: PBMCs. Receptor source: a woman younger than 30 in good health and CMV-seronegative. CDR3s include the opening cysteine and the closing phenylalanine or tryptophan. D genes are given only for firm matches. Clone size is shown for a subset of rows, as once, few, many or a class of expanded clone.

>TRBJ1-4|NA|NA|TRBV2
TGTGCCAGCAGGGTTACAGGTATAGGCGAAAAACTGTTTTTT
CASRVTGIGEKLFF
>TRBJ2-3|NA|NA|TRBV9
TGTGCCAGCAGCGTACAAGGGGTCACAGATACGCAGTATTTT
CASSVQGVTDTQYF
>TRBJ2-3|NA|NA|TRBV27
TGTGCCAGCAGTATATCCACTAGCTTCGATACGCAGTATTTT
CASSISTSFDTQYF
>TRBJ2-1|once|TRBD2|TRBV5-4
TGTGCCAGCAGCCCAGGAGGGACTATCCCTCGTCAATACAATGAGCAGTTCTTC
CASSPGGTIPRQYNEQFF
>TRBJ2-2|once|NA|TRBV4-3
TGCGCCAGCCAGGCGGGGTTGTTGGCCGGGGAGCTGTTTTTT
CASQAGLLAGELFF
>TRBJ2-1|once|NA|TRBV6-1
TGTGCCAGCAGTGAAGTCAGGCCAAATAGCGATGAGCAGTTCTTC
CASSEVRPNSDEQFF
>TRBJ2-1|once|TRBD2|TRBV19
TGTGCCAGTAGTCAGTCTAGCGGGAGTAGAAGGGGCGAGCAGTTCTTC
CASSQSSGSRRGEQFF
>TRBJ1-5|few|NA|TRBV10-3
TGTGCCATCGGGGAGGGGGATCAGCCCCAGCATTTT
CAIGEGDQPQHF
>TRBJ2-2|NA|NA|TRBV15
TGTGCCACCAGCAGAGGTCAGGGGACCGGGGAGCTGTTTTTT
CATSRGQGTGELFF
>TRBJ1-2|NA|NA|TRBV11-1
TGTGCCAGCAGCGATAGCACACACTCCGACTATGGCTACACCTTC
CASSDSTHSDYGYTF
>TRBJ2-3|NA|TRBD2|TRBV11-2
TGTGCCAGCAGCCATACGGGCGGGGCTAGCGGGAGGAGAATAGATACGCAGTATTTT
CASSHTGGASGRRIDTQYF
>TRBJ1-2|NA|NA|TRBV4-3
TGCGCCAGCAGCCAAGATGGGGGCCGGGCCGACCCAGATCACTATGGCTACACCTTC
CASSQDGGRADPDHYGYTF
>TRBJ2-3|NA|NA|TRBV7-3
TGTGCCAGCAGCTTAACCTTAGTAGATACGCAGTATTTT
CASSLTLVDTQYF
>TRBJ2-3|NA|NA|TRBV27
TGTGCCAGCAAGGAGGGGGCAGGCACAGATACGCAGTATTTT
CASKEGAGTDTQYF
>TRBJ1-2|NA|NA|TRBV30
TGTGCCTGGAAGCAGGTAACCTTGTTCTATGGCTACACCTTC
CAWKQVTLFYGYTF
>TRBJ1-2|NA|NA|TRBV10-3
TGTGCCATCAGTGATGAAAGTGGTCGCAGCCACTACGATGGCTACACCTTC
CAISDESGRSHYDGYTF
>TRBJ2-3|NA|TRBD2|TRBV13
TGTGCCAGCCAGACTAGCGGGGGCACAGATACGCAGTATTTT
CASQTSGGTDTQYF
>TRBJ1-5|few|NA|TRBV20-1
TGCAGTGCCAGACATAATCAGCCCCAGCATTTT
CSARHNQPQHF
>TRBJ2-1|NA|TRBD2|TRBV5-1
TGCGCCAGCAGCCCGGGACTAGCGGGAGGTTTGGATGAGCAGTTCTTC
CASSPGLAGGLDEQFF
>TRBJ1-5|NA|TRBD1|TRBV5-1
TGCGCCAGCAGCCCAGGACAGGCCGGGCAGCCCCAGCATTTT
CASSPGQAGQPQHF
>TRBJ2-7|NA|NA|TRBV5-1
TGCGCCAGCAGCTCCCTCCTTTTACCGACAGGACAGTACTTC
CASSSLLLPTGQYF
>TRBJ2-5|NA|NA|TRBV7-2
TGTGCCAGCAGCTTAGAACTTCAAGAGACCCAGTACTTC
CASSLELQETQYF
>TRBJ2-7|NA|NA|TRBV28
TGTGCCAGCAAACAGGGTGCCTACGAGCAGTACTTC
CASKQGAYEQYF
>TRBJ2-7|NA|TRBD2|TRBV25-1
TGTGCCAGCAGTGGCCGACGGGAGGCCTACGAGCAGTACTTC
CASSGRREAYEQYF
>TRBJ2-2|NA|NA|TRBV7-9
TGTGCCAGCAGCTTAGAGAAGCTCGGGGAGCTGTTTTTT
CASSLEKLGELFF
>TRBJ2-7|NA|NA|TRBV7-6
TGTGCCAGCAGCTTATCTCTAGAGGGTCGCTACGAGCAGTACTTC
CASSLSLEGRYEQYF
>TRBJ1-1|NA|TRBD1|TRBV28
TGTGCCAGCAGGACAGACAGGGACACTGAAGCTTTCTTT
CASRTDRDTEAFF
>TRBJ2-1|NA|TRBD2|TRBV19
TGTGCCAGTAGTATAACTAGCGGGTTCTATGAGCAGTTCTTC
CASSITSGFYEQFF
>TRBJ2-7|NA|TRBD1|TRBV30
TGTGCCTGGAGTGCAGGGGGTTCGTACGAGCAGTACTTC
CAWSAGGSYEQYF
>TRBJ1-5|NA|TRBD1|TRBV10-3
TGTGCCATCAGTGAGTCGGTAGGGGGCGATCAGCCCCAGCATTTT
CAISESVGGDQPQHF
>TRBJ2-1|NA|NA|TRBV4-3
TGCGCCAGCAGCCAAGAGGGGGCGGTCGGGCGAGCCTACAATGAGCAGTTCTTC
CASSQEGAVGRAYNEQFF
>TRBJ2-7|NA|TRBD2|TRBV11-3
TGTGCCAGCAGCTTAGTAAGCGGGGCCGCCTACGAGCAGTACTTC
CASSLVSGAAYEQYF
>TRBJ2-1|NA|TRBD2|TRBV11-3
TGTGCCAGCAGCCCCCCCGGGACTAGCGGTTACAATGAGCAGTTCTTC
CASSPPGTSGYNEQFF
>TRBJ1-5|NA|NA|TRBV19
TGTGCCAGTAGCACCAACAGGGACATTCAGCCCCAGCATTTT
CASSTNRDIQPQHF
>TRBJ2-1|once|TRBD2|TRBV18
TGTGCCAGCTCACCAGTTAGCGGGCTGGGGAATGAGCAGTTCTTC
CASSPVSGLGNEQFF
>TRBJ2-7|NA|TRBD2|TRBV10-2
TGCGCCAGCAGTGTCCTAGCGGGAGTAAGCGAGCAGTACTTC
CASSVLAGVSEQYF
>TRBJ1-5|NA|NA|TRBV10-1
TGCGCCAGCAAAACAGGGTCCAATCAGCCCCAGCATTTT
CASKTGSNQPQHF
>TRBJ2-5|NA|NA|TRBV9
TGTGCCAGCAGCGTAGGACAGGTAGAGACCCAGTACTTC
CASSVGQVETQYF
>TRBJ2-1|few|NA|TRBV9
TGTGCCAGCAGCGTATTGGCTAGCTCCTACAATGAGCAGTTCTTC
CASSVLASSYNEQFF
>TRBJ2-7|few|TRBD2|TRBV28
TGTGCCAGCAGTTCCCCAAACCTGTTCACTAGCGGGGCTAGCTCCTACGAGCAGTACTTC
CASSSPNLFTSGASSYEQYF
>TRBJ2-7|NA|TRBD2|TRBV15
TGTGCCACCAGCAGATCACTAGCGGGAGGCTACGAGCAGTACTTC
CATSRSLAGGYEQYF
>TRBJ1-1|NA|TRBD1|TRBV19
TGTGCCAGTACCCTGGGGGGGACAGGGGTGAACACTGAAGCTTTCTTT
CASTLGGTGVNTEAFF
>TRBJ2-7|once|NA|TRBV4-2
TGTGCCAGCAGCCATTCGGTGAGGGAGCAGTACTTC
CASSHSVREQYF
>TRBJ2-3|NA|TRBD2|TRBV28
TGTGCCAGCGAGCGGGAGATCACAGATACGCAGTATTTT
CASEREITDTQYF